The source of this T cell receptor beta chain is a study of T cells in localized non-small cell lung cancer. This CDR3 is 14 amino acids long. Trimming cost V 1 base and J 0 bases, with 7 bases left between them. CDR1 and CDR2 from the germline V gene are SGHTA and FQGNSA. Only in-frame clones appear in the TCRdb table, and some are missing; sequencing was by immunoSEQ multiplex PCR. The sample records fewer than 90,000 clones, roughly 80% being singletons. In regard to this clone: Its cognate antigen is unknown.

Study-level findings and limits: Adjacent lung tissue had a median approximately 57 of the top 100 clones found in the tumor. An association was observed between higher blood T cell density and longer overall survival. Among the tissues sampled, uninvolved adjacent lung had the highest T cell clonality, above tumor. Heterogeneity cannot be ruled out, as sequencing used one tumor region only.

This receptor was taken from a man between 40 and 75 years old with stage II squamous cell lung carcinoma. Sequencing used PBMCs, obtained before any cancer treatment. This sequence joins TRBV7-2 and TRBJ2-7, with a tentative D call TRBD1 (5 bases). CDR3 sequence (DNA): TGTGCCAGCAGCTTAGGTGGGGCCTCCTACGAGCAGTACTTC. Protein: CASSLGGASYEQYF.